Listed below are T cell receptor beta chains from one sample, sequenced in a study of spatial heterogeneity in lung cancer. One entry per CDR3 protein results from TCRdb running MiXCR on the 5' RACE reads. The sample has 72,000 or so distinct CDR3 sequences, 8% to 10% seen once; the top ten hold roughly 1.8%. The sample was PBMCs, taken at follow-up. All receptors come from a female donor with early-stage non-small cell lung cancer. CDR3s include the opening cysteine and the closing phenylalanine or tryptophan. D genes are given only for firm matches. Where a row states a size, it is once, few, many or the class of an expanded clone; other rows omit it.

DNA,CDR3,D,size,J,V
TGTGCCAGCAGCCAAGAAGTCGACAGGGTCACAGATACGCAGTATTTT,CASSQEVDRVTDTQYF,TRBD1,many,TRBJ2-3,TRBV14
TGTGCCAGCAGTTTAAATAGCGGGAGCACAGATACGCAGTATTTT,CASSLNSGSTDTQYF,TRBD2,few,TRBJ2-3,TRBV6-5
TGTGCCAGTAGTCCCAGGACATCCTCGAACACCGGGGAGCTGTTTTTT,CASSPRTSSNTGELFF,.,few,TRBJ2-2,TRBV19
TGCAGTGCTAGAGATCGTTTCACGGATACGCAGTATTTT,CSARDRFTDTQYF,.,many,TRBJ2-3,TRBV20-1
TGTGCCAGTACCAGACAGGGGGCGCCTAACTATGGCTACACCTTC,CASTRQGAPNYGYTF,TRBD1,many,TRBJ1-2,TRBV19
TGTGCTAGTGGTGCCAGGGGTTTCCAAGAGACCCAGTACTTC,CASGARGFQETQYF,.,.,TRBJ2-5,TRBV12-5
TGTGCCAGCAGCCAAGAACCGGCGGGGACAACCTACGAGCAGTACTTC,CASSQEPAGTTYEQYF,.,many,TRBJ2-7,TRBV3-1
TGTGCCAGCAGCCGTACTAGCGGGAGGGCTGGCACCGGGGAGCTGTTTTTT,CASSRTSGRAGTGELFF,TRBD2,.,TRBJ2-2,TRBV7-3
TGTGCCAGCAGTGAATCCAGAAACCAAGAGACCCAGTACTTC,CASSESRNQETQYF,.,many,TRBJ2-5,TRBV2
TGCGCCAGCAGCTCTGGACAGAGCTACAATGAGCAGTTCTTC,CASSSGQSYNEQFF,.,.,TRBJ2-1,TRBV5-1
TGTGCCAGCCTACTAGCGGGAGGGCCGCATGAGCAGTTCTTC,CASLLAGGPHEQFF,TRBD2,few,TRBJ2-1,TRBV28
TGTGCCAGCTCACCGCTAGGGGTTTCTGGGGCCAACGTCCTGACTTTC,CASSPLGVSGANVLTF,.,many,TRBJ2-6,TRBV18
TGTGCCATCAACCAGAGAGGGAATGAGCAGTTCTTC,CAINQRGNEQFF,.,.,TRBJ2-1,TRBV10-3
TGCGCCAGCAGTGAGTCGGCGGGCCCGGCGGATACGCAGTATTTT,CASSESAGPADTQYF,.,.,TRBJ2-3,TRBV10-1
TGTGCCAGTAGTCCCGGACAGACAGATACGCAGTATTTT,CASSPGQTDTQYF,.,many,TRBJ2-3,TRBV19
TGTGCCAGCTTGCTAGCGGACCCCACAGATACGCAGTATTTT,CASLLADPTDTQYF,TRBD2,.,TRBJ2-3,TRBV6-1
TGCAGCGTTGAAGGGAGCCACATAAATAACTATGGCTACACCTTC,CSVEGSHINNYGYTF,.,.,TRBJ1-2,TRBV29-1
TGTGCCAGCAGCTTTGGGGCAAGCAATCAGCCCCAGCATTTT,CASSFGASNQPQHF,.,few,TRBJ1-5,TRBV7-2
TGCAGTGCCGGACGGGATAGCAATCAGCCCCAGCATTTT,CSAGRDSNQPQHF,.,many,TRBJ1-5,TRBV20-1
TGTGCCAGCAGTTTGCCCCCAACCACAGATACGCAGTATTTT,CASSLPPTTDTQYF,.,many,TRBJ2-3,TRBV28
TGTGCCAGCAGTTTGTTCCGACTGGCCGGGGAGACCCAGTACTTC,CASSLFRLAGETQYF,.,many,TRBJ2-5,TRBV28
TGTGCCAGCAGCACCGATAGCGGGAGAGGCGGGGAGCTGTTTTTT,CASSTDSGRGGELFF,TRBD2,few,TRBJ2-2,TRBV7-3
TGTGCCAGTAGTATAAGGGCAGTCCAAGAGACCCAGTACTTC,CASSIRAVQETQYF,.,.,TRBJ2-5,TRBV19
TGTGCCAGCAGTGCCAGCAGGGGTGTCCAAGAGACCCAGTACTTC,CASSASRGVQETQYF,.,.,TRBJ2-5,TRBV12-3/TRBV12-4
TGCGCCAGCAGCCCAATCGGTATGAACACTGAAGCTTTCTTT,CASSPIGMNTEAFF,.,few,TRBJ1-1,TRBV5-1
TGCGCCAGCAGCCCGGGACAGACTCTTGCTGGCTACACCTTC,CASSPGQTLAGYTF,TRBD1,few,TRBJ1-2,TRBV5-1
TGCAGTGCTAGAGGGGTCCCCGACAGGTTCTATGGCTACACCTTC,CSARGVPDRFYGYTF,.,many,TRBJ1-2,TRBV20-1
TGTGCCAGCAGTTACTCGCGACTAGCGGTGAGCTCCTACAATGAGCAGTTCTTC,CASSYSRLAVSSYNEQFF,TRBD2,.,TRBJ2-1,TRBV6-2/TRBV6-3
TGTGCCAGCAGGACCCTTTCCGGGGAGCTGTTTTTT,CASRTLSGELFF,.,few,TRBJ2-2,TRBV27
TGTGCCAGCAGCTTAGGTTGGGGGGACGACCAAGAGACCCAGTACTTC,CASSLGWGDDQETQYF,.,many,TRBJ2-5,TRBV7-9
TGTGCCAGCAGTACCACCCCCAGGGTGCAAGCTTTCTTT,CASSTTPRVQAFF,.,many,TRBJ1-1,TRBV28
TGCAGCGTTGAGACAACAGGGGGGACTGAAGCTTTCTTT,CSVETTGGTEAFF,TRBD1,many,TRBJ1-1,TRBV29-1
TGTGCCAGCAGCGACCCTGGGTCGTACACTGAAGCTTTCTTT,CASSDPGSYTEAFF,.,many,TRBJ1-1,TRBV7-8
TGCGCCAGCAGCTTGGAGGGGGCAGCGGAAGCCTACAATGAGCAGTTCTTC,CASSLEGAAEAYNEQFF,TRBD1,.,TRBJ2-1,TRBV5-1
TGTGCCAGCAGCCCTCTCCTTAAGAGGCACTCCTACGAGCAGTACTTC,CASSPLLKRHSYEQYF,.,.,TRBJ2-7,TRBV7-9
TGTGCCAGCAGCTTAGCCGGGACAGGGGCCGAGCAGTACTTC,CASSLAGTGAEQYF,TRBD1,many,TRBJ2-7,TRBV7-9
TGCGCCAGCAGCTTGGTAGTGGCGGGAGGATCCGATAGCACAGATACGCAGTATTTT,CASSLVVAGGSDSTDTQYF,TRBD2,few,TRBJ2-3,TRBV5-1